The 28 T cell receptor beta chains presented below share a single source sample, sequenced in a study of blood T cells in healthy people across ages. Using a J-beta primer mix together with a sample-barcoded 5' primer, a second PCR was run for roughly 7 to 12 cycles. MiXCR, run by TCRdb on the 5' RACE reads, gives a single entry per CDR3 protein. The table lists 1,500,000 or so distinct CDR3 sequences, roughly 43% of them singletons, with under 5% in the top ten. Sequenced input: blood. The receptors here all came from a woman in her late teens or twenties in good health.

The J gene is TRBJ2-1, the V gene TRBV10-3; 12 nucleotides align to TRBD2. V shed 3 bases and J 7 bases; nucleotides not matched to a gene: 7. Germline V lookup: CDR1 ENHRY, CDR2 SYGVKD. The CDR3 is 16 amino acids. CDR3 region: CAISDPLAGGTNEQFF. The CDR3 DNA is TGTGCCATCAGTGACCCACTAGCGGGAGGTACAAATGAGCAGTTCTTC.

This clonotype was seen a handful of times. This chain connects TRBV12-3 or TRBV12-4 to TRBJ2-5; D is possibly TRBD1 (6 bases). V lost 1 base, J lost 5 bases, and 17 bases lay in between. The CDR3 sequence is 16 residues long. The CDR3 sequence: CASSLGDNRERETQYF. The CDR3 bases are TGTGCCAGCAGTTTAGGGGATAACAGGGAGAGGGAGACCCAGTACTTC.

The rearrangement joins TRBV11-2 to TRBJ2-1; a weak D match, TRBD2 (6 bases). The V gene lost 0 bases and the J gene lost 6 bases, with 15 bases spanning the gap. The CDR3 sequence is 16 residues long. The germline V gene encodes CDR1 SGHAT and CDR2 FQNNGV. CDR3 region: CASSLEVASVGNEQFF. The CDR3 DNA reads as TGTGCCAGCAGCTTAGAAGTTGCTAGCGTCGGCAATGAGCAGTTCTTC.

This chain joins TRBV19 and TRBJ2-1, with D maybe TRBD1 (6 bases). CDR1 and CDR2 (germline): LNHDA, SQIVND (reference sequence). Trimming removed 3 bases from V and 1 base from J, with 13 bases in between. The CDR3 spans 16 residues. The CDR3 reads CASSIYLGGSYNEQFF. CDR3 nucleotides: TGTGCCAGTAGTATTTATCTAGGGGGATCCTACAATGAGCAGTTCTTC.

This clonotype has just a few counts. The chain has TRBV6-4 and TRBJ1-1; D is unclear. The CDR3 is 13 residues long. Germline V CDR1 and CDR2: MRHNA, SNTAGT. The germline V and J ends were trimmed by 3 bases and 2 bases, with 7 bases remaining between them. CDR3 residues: CASSERANTEAFF. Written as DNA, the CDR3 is TGTGCCAGCAGTGAAAGGGCTAACACTGAAGCTTTCTTT.

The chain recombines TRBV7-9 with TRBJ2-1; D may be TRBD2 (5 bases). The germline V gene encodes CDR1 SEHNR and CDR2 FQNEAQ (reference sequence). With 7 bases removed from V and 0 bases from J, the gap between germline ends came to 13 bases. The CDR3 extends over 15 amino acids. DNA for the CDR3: TGTGCCAGCATCGGACTTTTCTCCTCCTACAATGAGCAGTTCTTC. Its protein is CASIGLFSSYNEQFF. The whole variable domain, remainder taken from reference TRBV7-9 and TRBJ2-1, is DTGVSQNPRHKITKRGQNVTFRCDPISEHNRLYWYRQTLGQGPEFLTYFQNEAQLEKSRLLSDRFSAERPKGSFSTLEIQRTEQGDSAMYLCASIGLFSSYNEQFFGPGTRLTVL.

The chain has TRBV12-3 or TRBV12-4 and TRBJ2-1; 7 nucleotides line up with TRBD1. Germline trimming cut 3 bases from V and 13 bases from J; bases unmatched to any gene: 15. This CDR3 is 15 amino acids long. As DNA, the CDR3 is TGTGCCAGCAGTTTTCCGGGACAGCGGACGGAGACCCAGTTCTTC. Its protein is CASSFPGQRTETQFF.

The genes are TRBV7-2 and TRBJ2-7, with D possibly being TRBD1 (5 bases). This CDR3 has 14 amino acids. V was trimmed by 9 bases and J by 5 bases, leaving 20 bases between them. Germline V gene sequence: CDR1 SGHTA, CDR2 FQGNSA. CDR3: CASRRQGGSNEQYF. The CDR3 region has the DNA TGTGCCAGTCGAAGGCAGGGCGGAAGCAACGAGCAGTACTTC.

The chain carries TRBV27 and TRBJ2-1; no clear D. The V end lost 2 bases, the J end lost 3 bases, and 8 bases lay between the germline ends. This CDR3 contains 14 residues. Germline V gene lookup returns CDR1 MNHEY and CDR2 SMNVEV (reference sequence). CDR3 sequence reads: CASSLPNSYNEQFF. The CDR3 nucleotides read TGTGCCAGCAGTTTACCGAACAGCTACAATGAGCAGTTCTTC.

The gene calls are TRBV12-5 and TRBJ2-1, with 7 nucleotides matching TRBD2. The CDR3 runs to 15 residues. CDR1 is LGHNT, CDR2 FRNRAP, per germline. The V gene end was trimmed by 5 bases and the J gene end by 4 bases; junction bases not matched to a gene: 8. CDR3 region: CASGHGSGAYNEQFF. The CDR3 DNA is TGTGCTAGTGGTCACGGGAGCGGGGCTTACAATGAGCAGTTCTTC.

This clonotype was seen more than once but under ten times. This chain's CDR3 is CASSQDWGQGDQPQHF. The CDR3 DNA follows: TGCGCCAGCAGCCAAGATTGGGGACAGGGGGATCAGCCCCAGCATTTT. The V gene is TRBV4-1, the J gene TRBJ1-5; 11 bases fit TRBD1. Germline CDR1 and CDR2: MGHRA and YSYEKL. Trimming took 0 bases from V and 5 from J; bases not matched to a gene: 3. The length of the CDR3 is 16 residues.

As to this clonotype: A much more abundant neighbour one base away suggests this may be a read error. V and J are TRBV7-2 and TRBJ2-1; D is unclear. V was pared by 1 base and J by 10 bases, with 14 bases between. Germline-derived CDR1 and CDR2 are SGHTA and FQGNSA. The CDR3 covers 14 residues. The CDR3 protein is CASSLVDRTGEQFF. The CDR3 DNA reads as TGTGCCAGCAGCTTAGTCGACCGAACTGGCGAGCAGTTCTTC.

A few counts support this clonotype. The CDR3 DNA reads as TGTGCCATCAGTGCCGGGGGAACGGAGGAGACCCAGTACTTC. It is translated as CAISAGGTEETQYF. The rearrangement joins TRBV10-3 to TRBJ2-5, with D possibly being TRBD2 (6 bases). Trimming cost V 4 bases and J 5 bases, with 14 bases left between them. Germline loops: CDR1 ENHRY, CDR2 SYGVKD. The CDR3 consists of 14 residues.

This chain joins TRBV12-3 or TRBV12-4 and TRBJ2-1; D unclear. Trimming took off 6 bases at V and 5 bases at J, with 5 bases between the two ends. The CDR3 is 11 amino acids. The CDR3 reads CASRRHNEQFF. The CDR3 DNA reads TGTGCCAGCAGGAGACACAATGAGCAGTTCTTC.

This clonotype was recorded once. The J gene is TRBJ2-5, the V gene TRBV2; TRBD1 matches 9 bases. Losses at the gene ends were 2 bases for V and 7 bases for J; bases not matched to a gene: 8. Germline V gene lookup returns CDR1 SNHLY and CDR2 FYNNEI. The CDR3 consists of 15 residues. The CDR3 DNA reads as TGTGCCAGCAGTGAATGGGACAGGGACATTGGGACCCAGTACTTC. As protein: CASSEWDRDIGTQYF.

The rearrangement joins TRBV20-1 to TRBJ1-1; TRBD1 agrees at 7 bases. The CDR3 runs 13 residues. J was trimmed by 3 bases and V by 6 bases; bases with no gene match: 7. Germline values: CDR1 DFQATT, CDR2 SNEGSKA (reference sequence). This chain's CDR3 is CSAPYRGDTEAFF. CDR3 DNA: TGCAGTGCGCCCTACAGGGGAGACACTGAAGCTTTCTTT.

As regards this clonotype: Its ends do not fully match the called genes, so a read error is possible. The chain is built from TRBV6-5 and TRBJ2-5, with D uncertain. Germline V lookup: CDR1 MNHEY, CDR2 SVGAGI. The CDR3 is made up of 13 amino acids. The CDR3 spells CASSPGGQGTQYF. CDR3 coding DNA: TGTGCCAGCAGTCCCGGCGGTCAAGGGACCCAGTACTTC.

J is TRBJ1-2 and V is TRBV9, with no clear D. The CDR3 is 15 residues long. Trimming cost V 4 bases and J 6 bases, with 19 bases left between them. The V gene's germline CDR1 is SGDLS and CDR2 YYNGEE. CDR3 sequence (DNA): TGTGCCAGCAGCATATACGGGAGCGTATATGATGGCTACACCTTC. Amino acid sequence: CASSIYGSVYDGYTF. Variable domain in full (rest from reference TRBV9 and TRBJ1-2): DSGVTQTPKHLITATGQRVTLRCSPRSGDLSVYWYQQSLDQGLQFLIQYYNGEERAKGNILERFSAQQFPDLHSELNLSSLELGDSALYFCASSIYGSVYDGYTFGSGTRLTVV.

The CDR3 protein is CASSLVRGRNEKLFF. For the CDR3, the DNA is TGTGCCAGCAGCTTAGTCAGGGGTAGGAATGAAAAACTGTTTTTT. The chain is built from TRBV11-2 and TRBJ1-4; D is possibly TRBD1 (6 bases). The V and J ends lost 1 base and 5 bases respectively, with 11 bases between them. Germline assignment: CDR1 SGHAT and CDR2 FQNNGV. The CDR3 has 15 residues.

The CDR3 nucleotides are TGTGCCAGCAGCCAAGACCCGAGCGACGAGCAGTACTTC. Residues: CASSQDPSDEQYF. The chain uses TRBV4-2 and TRBJ2-7, with D uncertain. Between the trimmed V and J ends, which lost 0 bases and 5 bases, there was a span of 8 bases. CDR3 size: 13 residues. Germline CDR1 reads LGHNA; CDR2 reads YNFKEQ.

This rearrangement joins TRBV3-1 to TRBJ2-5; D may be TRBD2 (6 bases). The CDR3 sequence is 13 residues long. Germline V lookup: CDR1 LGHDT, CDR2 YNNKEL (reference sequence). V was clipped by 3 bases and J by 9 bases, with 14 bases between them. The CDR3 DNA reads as TGTGCCAGCAGCCAGTCTGGGACTCCAGCCCAGTACTTC. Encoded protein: CASSQSGTPAQYF.

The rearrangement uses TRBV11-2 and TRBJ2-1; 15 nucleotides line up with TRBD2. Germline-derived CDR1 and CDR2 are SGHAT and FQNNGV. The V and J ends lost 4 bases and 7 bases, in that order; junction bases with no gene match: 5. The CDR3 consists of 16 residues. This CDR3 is CASSSWTSGRGNEQFF. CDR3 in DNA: TGTGCCAGCAGCTCATGGACTAGCGGGAGGGGGAATGAGCAGTTCTTC.

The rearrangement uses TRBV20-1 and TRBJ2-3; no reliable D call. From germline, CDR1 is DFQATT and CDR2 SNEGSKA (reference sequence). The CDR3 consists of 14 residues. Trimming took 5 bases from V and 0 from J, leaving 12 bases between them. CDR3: CSAPLPPSTDTQYF. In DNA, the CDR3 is TGCAGTGCTCCCCTCCCCCCTAGCACAGATACGCAGTATTTT.

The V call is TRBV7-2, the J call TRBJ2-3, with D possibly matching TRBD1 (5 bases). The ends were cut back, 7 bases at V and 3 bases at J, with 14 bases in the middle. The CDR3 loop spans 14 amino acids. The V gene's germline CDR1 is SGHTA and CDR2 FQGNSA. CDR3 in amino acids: CASTYRAGTDTQYF. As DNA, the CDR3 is TGTGCCAGCACCTATCGAGCAGGGACAGATACGCAGTATTTT.

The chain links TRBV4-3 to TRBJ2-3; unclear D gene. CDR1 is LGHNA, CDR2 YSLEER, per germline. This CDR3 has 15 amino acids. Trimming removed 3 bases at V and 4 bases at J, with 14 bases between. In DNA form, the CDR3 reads TGCGCCAGCAGCCAGAATGCCATATTCGCAGATACGCAGTATTTT. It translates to CASSQNAIFADTQYF.

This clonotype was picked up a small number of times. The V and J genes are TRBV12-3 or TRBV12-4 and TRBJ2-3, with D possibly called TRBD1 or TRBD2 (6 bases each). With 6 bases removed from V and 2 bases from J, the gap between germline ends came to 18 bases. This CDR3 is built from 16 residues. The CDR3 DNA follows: TGTGCCAGCAGCTTATATACGGGGGCCCACACAGATACGCAGTATTTT. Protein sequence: CASSLYTGAHTDTQYF.

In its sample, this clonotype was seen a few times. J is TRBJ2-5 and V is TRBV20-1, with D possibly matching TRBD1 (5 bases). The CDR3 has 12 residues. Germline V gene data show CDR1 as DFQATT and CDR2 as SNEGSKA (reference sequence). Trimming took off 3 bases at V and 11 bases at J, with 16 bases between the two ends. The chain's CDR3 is CSARGRAEEQYF. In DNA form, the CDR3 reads TGCAGTGCTAGGGGCAGGGCGGAAGAGCAGTACTTC.

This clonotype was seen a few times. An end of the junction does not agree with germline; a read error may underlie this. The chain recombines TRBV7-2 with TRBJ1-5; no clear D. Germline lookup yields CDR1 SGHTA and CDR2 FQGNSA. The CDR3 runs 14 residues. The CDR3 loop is CASSSGSSTQPQHF. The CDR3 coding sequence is TGTGCCAGCAGCTCAGGTAGTAGCACTCAGCCCCAGCATTTT.